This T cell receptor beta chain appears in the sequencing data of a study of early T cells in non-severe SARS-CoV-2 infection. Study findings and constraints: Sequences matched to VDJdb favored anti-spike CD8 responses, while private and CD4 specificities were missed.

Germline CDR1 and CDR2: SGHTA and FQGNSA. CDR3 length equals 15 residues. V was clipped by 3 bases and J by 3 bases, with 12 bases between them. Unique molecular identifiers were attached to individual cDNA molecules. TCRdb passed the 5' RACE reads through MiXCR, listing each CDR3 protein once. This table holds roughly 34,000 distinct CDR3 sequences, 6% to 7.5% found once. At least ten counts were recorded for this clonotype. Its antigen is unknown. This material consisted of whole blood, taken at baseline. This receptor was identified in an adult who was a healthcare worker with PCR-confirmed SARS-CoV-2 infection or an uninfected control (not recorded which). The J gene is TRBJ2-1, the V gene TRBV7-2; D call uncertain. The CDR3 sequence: CASSLDRSVYNEQFF. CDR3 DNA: TGTGCCAGCAGCTTGGACCGCTCCGTCTACAATGAGCAGTTCTTC.